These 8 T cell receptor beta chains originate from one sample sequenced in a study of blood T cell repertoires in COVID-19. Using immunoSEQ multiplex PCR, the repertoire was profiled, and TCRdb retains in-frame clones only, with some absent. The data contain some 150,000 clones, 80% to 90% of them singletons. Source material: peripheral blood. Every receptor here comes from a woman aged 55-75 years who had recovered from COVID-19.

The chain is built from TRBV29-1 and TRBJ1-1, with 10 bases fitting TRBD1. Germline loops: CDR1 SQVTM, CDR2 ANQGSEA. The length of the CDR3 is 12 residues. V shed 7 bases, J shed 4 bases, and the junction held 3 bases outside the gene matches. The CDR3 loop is CSGGQGGTEAFF. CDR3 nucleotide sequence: TGCAGCGGCGGACAGGGGGGCACTGAAGCTTTCTTT.

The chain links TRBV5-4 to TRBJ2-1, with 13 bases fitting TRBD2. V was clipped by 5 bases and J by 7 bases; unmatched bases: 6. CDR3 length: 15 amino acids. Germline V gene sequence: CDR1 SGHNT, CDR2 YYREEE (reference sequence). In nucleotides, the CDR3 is TGTGCCAGCAGGCCCACTAGCGGGGGGGGGAATGAGCAGTTCTTC. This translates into CASRPTSGGGNEQFF.

CDR3 loop: CASSLLGEETQYF. The CDR3 nucleotides are TGTGCCAGCAGTTTGTTAGGGGAAGAGACCCAGTACTTC. The chain employs TRBV27 and TRBJ2-5; D possibly corresponds to TRBD1 (5 bases). The V and J ends lost 3 bases and 3 bases respectively, with 8 bases between them. This CDR3 is 13 amino acids long. The germline CDR1 and CDR2 sequences are MNHEY and SMNVEV (reference sequence).

The CDR3 sequence is CASSSSGTGVGEKLFF. In DNA, the CDR3 is TGCGCCAGCAGCAGTTCCGGGACAGGGGTGGGAGAAAAACTGTTTTTT. J is TRBJ1-4 and V is TRBV5-1; TRBD1 matches 10 bases. CDR1 and CDR2 (germline): SGHRS, YFSETQ. J gave up 8 bases and V 4 bases, and 11 bases lay outside the gene matches. The CDR3 has 16 residues.

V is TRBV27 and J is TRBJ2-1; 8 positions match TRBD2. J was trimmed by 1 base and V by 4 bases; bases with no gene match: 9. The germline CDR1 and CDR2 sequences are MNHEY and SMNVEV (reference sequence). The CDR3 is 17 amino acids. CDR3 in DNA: TGTGCCAGCAGTTCCGGTGCGGGGGGCGGGTCCTACAATGAGCAGTTCTTC. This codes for CASSSGAGGGSYNEQFF.

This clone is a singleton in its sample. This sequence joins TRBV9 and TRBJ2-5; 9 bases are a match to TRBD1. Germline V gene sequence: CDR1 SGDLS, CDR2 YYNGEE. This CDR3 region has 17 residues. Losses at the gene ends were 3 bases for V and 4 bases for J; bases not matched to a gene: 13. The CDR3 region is CASSGGPGTGRPETQYF. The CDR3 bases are TGTGCCAGCAGCGGGGGTCCCGGGACAGGGCGGCCAGAGACCCAGTACTTC.

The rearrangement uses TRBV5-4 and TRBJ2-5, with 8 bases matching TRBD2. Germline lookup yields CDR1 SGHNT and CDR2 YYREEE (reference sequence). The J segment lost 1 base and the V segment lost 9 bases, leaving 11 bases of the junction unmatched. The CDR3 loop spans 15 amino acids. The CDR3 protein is CATAQASGLQETQYF. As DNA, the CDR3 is TGTGCCACGGCCCAGGCTAGCGGGCTCCAAGAGACCCAGTACTTC.

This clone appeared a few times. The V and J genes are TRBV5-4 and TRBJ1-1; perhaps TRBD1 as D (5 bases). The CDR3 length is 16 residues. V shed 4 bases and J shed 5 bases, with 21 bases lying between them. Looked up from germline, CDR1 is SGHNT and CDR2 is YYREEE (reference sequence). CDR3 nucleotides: TGTGCCAGCAGCCCCCCACGCCCGGGGGGTGGGACTGAAGCTTTCTTT. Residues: CASSPPRPGGGTEAFF.